This T cell receptor (beta chain) was sequenced in a study of control samples from healthy donors and cancer patients. Germline V gene lookup returns CDR1 MNHEY and CDR2 SVGAGI. There are 15 residues in the CDR3. V was shortened by 2 bases and J by 2 bases, with 7 bases between the two germline ends. Sequencing was performed with immunoSEQ multiplex PCR; in TCRdb, only in-frame clones are kept and a portion is missing. The repertoire holds 150,000 to 200,000 clones, with around 89% as singletons. Input material: blood. The chain employs TRBV6-5 and TRBJ2-6; D unclear. The origin of this receptor is a woman aged 50 to 60 in good health. CDR3 in amino acids: CASSYRQAGANVLTF. In DNA, the CDR3 is TGTGCCAGCAGTTACCGGCAGGCTGGGGCCAACGTCCTGACTTTC.